This T cell receptor beta chain was retrieved from a study of control samples from healthy donors and cancer patients. The sample holds a few counts of this clone. This table comes from immunoSEQ multiplex PCR, and its TCRdb copy is limited to in-frame clones, with some not included. Of approximately 120,000 clones listed, around nine tenths are singletons. The sample taken for sequencing was blood. This clonotype originated in a man in his forties or fifties in good health.

This chain's CDR3 is CASRFERHSYEQYF. The DNA for the CDR3 is TGTGCAAGTCGCTTTGAGAGGCATTCCTACGAGCAGTACTTC. This chain uses TRBV12-2 with TRBJ2-7; the D call TRBD2 from the table was never checked on the DNA. TRBV12-2 is a pseudogene segment. The CDR3 is 14 residues long.